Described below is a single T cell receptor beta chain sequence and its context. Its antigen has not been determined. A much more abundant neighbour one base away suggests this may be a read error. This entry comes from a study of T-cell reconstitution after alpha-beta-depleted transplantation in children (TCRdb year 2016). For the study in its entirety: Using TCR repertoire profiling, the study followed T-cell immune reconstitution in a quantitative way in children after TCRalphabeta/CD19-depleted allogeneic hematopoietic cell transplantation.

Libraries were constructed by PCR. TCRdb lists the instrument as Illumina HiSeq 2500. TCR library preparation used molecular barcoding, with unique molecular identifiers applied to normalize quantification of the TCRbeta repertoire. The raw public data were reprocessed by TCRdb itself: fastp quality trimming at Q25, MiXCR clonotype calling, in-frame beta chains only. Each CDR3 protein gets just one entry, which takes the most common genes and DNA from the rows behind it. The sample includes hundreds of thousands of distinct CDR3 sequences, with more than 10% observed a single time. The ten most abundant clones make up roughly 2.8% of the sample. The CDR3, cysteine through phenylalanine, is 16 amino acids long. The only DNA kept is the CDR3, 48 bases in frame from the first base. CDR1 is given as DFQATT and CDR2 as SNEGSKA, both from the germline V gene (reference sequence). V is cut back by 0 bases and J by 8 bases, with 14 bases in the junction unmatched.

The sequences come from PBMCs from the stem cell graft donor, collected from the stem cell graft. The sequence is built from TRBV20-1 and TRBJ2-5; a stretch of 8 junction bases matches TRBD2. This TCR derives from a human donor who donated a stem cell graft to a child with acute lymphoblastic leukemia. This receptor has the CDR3 CSARDFTAPAGDTQYF. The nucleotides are TGCAGTGCTAGAGATTTTACAGCCCCAGCGGGAGATACCCAGTACTTC.